This entry features one T cell receptor beta chain sequence. The data originate from a study of T cell changes during pregnancy in multiple sclerosis. The method was immunoSEQ multiplex PCR; TCRdb's version includes in-frame clones alone and lacks a portion of them. The profile shows roughly 100,000 clones, 80% to 95% of them singletons. This CDR3 has 18 residues. Trimming stripped 6 bases from V and 0 bases from J, with 21 bases between. In germline, CDR1 is MNHNS, CDR2 SASEGT. The chain couples TRBV6-1 to TRBJ1-5; maybe TRBD1 (5 bases). The sequencing used peripheral blood, collected after pregnancy. This TCR derives from a female donor with multiple sclerosis, enrolled in a pregnancy study. The CDR3, as DNA: TGTGCCAGCAGGGAACCCGGCAGGGCTCGCCTTAGCAATCAGCCCCAGCATTTT. The encoded protein is CASREPGRARLSNQPQHF.